This T cell receptor (beta chain) was obtained from a study of spatial heterogeneity in lung cancer. Study-level information: Counts of TCR transcripts in tumor regions tracked strongly with a T cell module score that came from matched bulk RNA-seq.

Study conclusions and caveats: Mutation counts in tumors were tracked by counts of expanded intratumoral alpha and beta TCRs.

Remarks on this clonotype: Its matching antigen is unknown.

The time point was: sample taken at primary tumor resection. Sequencing of whole RNA from tumor, nontumor lung or frozen PBMC involved no sorting. TCRdb independently ran MiXCR on the 5' RACE reads; one entry per CDR3 protein. There are approximately 94,000 distinct CDR3 sequences in the sample; approximately 4.7% occur only once, and about 20% lies in the top ten. This specimen consisted of lung tumor tissue, obtained at surgery. The receptor was isolated from a male donor with early-stage non-small cell lung cancer.

DNA of the CDR3: TGTGCCAGCAGTCCAACAGGAAGAGGTCAGCCCCAGCATTTT. This encodes CASSPTGRGQPQHF. This chain connects TRBV12-3 or TRBV12-4 to TRBJ1-5; a possible D gene is TRBD1 (5 bases). The CDR3 length is 14 residues. V was trimmed by 5 bases and J by 6 bases, leaving 14 bases between them.